Below are 10 T cell receptor beta chains sequenced from a single sample in a study of cytomegalovirus exposure and HLA in healthy donors. The PCR used 60 Vbeta and 13 Jbeta primers. Libraries were prepared by immunoSEQ multiplex PCR; TCRdb keeps only in-frame clonotypes and omits some of them. The data hold more than 65,000 clones, with 74% observed a single time. Sequences were obtained from PBMCs. These receptors originate from a woman between 55 and 75 years old in good health and CMV-seropositive.

This chain uses TRBV7-9 with TRBJ2-5; D gene unclear. Germline loops: CDR1 SEHNR, CDR2 FQNEAQ (reference sequence). Deletions cut 4 bases from V and 5 bases from J, with 14 bases between. CDR3 size: 14 residues. The CDR3 protein is CASSSRSSIETQYF. In DNA, the CDR3 is TGTGCCAGCAGCTCTCGATCTAGTATTGAGACCCAGTACTTC.

This clone was picked up a small number of times. The chain has TRBV4-1 and TRBJ1-5; D gene unclear. CDR3 length: 15 amino acids. Trimming cost V 4 bases and J 2 bases, with 12 bases left between them. Per the germline V gene, CDR1 is MGHRA and CDR2 is YSYEKL. CDR3 sequence reads: CASSPFGVGNQPQHF. As DNA, the CDR3 is TGCGCCAGCAGCCCCTTCGGTGTGGGCAATCAGCCCCAGCATTTT.

The V gene is TRBV5-1, the J gene TRBJ2-7; D perhaps matches TRBD2 (6 bases). This CDR3 contains 16 residues. Germline lookup yields CDR1 SGHRS and CDR2 YFSETQ. V lost 5 bases and J lost 4, with 22 bases in between. The chain's CDR3 is CASSPTWPTAGYEQYF. DNA for the CDR3: TGCGCCAGCAGTCCGACCTGGCCTACGGCGGGATACGAGCAGTACTTC.

CDR3 coding DNA: TGTGCCAGCAGACAAATAACTAGCGGGAGGAATGAGCAGTTCTTC. Amino acids: CASRQITSGRNEQFF. The V and J genes are TRBV11-2 and TRBJ2-1, with 12 bases lining up with TRBD2. Germline lookup yields CDR1 SGHAT and CDR2 FQNNGV. V lost 6 bases and J lost 7; bases outside the gene matches: 7. This CDR3 is built from 15 residues.

The chain employs TRBV10-3 and TRBJ2-3, with 13 bases that match TRBD2. The CDR3 contains 16 residues. The V segment lost 6 bases and the J segment 3 bases; nucleotides outside the gene matches: 6. Per germline, CDR1 ENHRY and CDR2 SYGVKD. The CDR3: CAISSLAGGGTDTQYF. CDR3 DNA: TGTGCCATCAGCTCACTAGCGGGAGGGGGAACAGATACGCAGTATTTT.

This clone was seen more than once but under ten times. This chain connects TRBV5-6 to TRBJ1-5, with TRBD1 matching 9 bases. The CDR3 is 15 amino acids. Germline CDR1 SGHDT, CDR2 YYEEEE. Trimming removed 4 bases from V and 5 bases from J; junction bases left unmatched: 7. The CDR3 sequence is CASSRGQGIYQPQHF. CDR3 coding DNA: TGTGCCAGCAGCCGAGGACAGGGGATCTATCAGCCCCAGCATTTT.

In nucleotides, the CDR3 is TGTGCCAGCAGCGCAGGGGGCGGCTACACCTTC. Translated: CASSAGGGYTF. The rearrangement uses TRBV9 and TRBJ1-2; 8 bases match TRBD1. V lost 3 bases to trimming and J lost 8 bases; unmatched junction nucleotides: 0. Germline V gives CDR1 SGDLS, CDR2 YYNGEE. This CDR3 spans 11 amino acids. The full variable domain, with the rest looked up from reference TRBV9 and TRBJ1-2, is DSGVTQTPKHLITATGQRVTLRCSPRSGDLSVYWYQQSLDQGLQFLIQYYNGEERAKGNILERFSAQQFPDLHSELNLSSLELGDSALYFCASSAGGGYTFGSGTRLTVV.

CDR3 loop: CSVSTDSNQPQHF. CDR3 bases: TGCAGCGTTTCCACAGATAGCAATCAGCCCCAGCATTTT. The rearrangement joins TRBV29-1 to TRBJ1-5; D is ambiguous. Trimming removed 5 bases from V and 0 bases from J, with 8 bases in between. The germline V gene encodes CDR1 SQVTM and CDR2 ANQGSEA. This CDR3 is built from 13 residues.

The rearrangement joins TRBV30 to TRBJ1-6, with 9 bases matching TRBD1. The trim removed 2 bases at V and 3 bases at J, leaving 8 bases unmatched. Germline-derived CDR1 and CDR2 are GTSNPN and SVGIG (reference sequence). There are 17 residues in the CDR3. In DNA, the CDR3 is TGTGCCTGGAGTCCGGGACAGGGCAGAAGCTATAATTCACCCCTCCACTTT. It translates to CAWSPGQGRSYNSPLHF.

The CDR3 nucleotides read TGTGCCAGCAGAATGACAGGGACCGGGGAGCTGTTTTTT. Translation: CASRMTGTGELFF. V is TRBV6-1 and J is TRBJ2-2; 7 nucleotides align to TRBD1. Germline V lookup: CDR1 MNHNS, CDR2 SASEGT. Trimming took 6 bases from V and 5 from J; bases not matched to a gene: 3. The CDR3 contains 13 residues.